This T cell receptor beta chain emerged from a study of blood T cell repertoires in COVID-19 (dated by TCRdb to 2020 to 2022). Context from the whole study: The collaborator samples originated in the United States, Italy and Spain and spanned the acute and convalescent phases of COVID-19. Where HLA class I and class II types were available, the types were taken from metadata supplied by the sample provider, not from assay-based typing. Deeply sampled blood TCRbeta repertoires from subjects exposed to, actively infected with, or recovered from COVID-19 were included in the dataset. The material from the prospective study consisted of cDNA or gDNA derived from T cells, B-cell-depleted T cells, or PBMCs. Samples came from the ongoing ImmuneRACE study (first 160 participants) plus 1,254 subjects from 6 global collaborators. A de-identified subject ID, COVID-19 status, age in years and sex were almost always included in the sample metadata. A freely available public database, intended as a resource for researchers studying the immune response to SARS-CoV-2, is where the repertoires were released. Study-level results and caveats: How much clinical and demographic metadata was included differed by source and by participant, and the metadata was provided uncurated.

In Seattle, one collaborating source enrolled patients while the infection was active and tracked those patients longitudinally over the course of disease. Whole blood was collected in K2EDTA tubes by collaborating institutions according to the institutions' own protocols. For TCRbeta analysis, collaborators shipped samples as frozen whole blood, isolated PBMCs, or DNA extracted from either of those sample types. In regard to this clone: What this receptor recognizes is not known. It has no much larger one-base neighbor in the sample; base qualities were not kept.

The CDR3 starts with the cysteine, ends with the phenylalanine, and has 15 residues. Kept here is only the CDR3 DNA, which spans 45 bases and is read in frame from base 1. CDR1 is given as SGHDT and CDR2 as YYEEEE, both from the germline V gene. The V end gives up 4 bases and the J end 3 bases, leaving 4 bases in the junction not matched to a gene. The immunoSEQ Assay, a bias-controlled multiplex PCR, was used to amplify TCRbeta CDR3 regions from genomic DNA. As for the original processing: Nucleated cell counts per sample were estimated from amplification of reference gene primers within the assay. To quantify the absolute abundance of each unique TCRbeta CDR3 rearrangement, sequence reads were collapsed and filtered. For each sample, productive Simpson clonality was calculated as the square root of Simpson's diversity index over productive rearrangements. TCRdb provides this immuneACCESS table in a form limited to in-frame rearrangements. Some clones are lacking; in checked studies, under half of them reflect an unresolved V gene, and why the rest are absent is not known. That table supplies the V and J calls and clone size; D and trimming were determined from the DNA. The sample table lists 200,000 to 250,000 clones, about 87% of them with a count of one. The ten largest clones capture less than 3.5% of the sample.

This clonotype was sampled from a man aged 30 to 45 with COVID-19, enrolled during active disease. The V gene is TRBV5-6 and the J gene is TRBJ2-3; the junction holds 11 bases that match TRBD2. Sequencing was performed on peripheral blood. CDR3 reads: CASSGSGGATDTQYF. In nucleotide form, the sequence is TGTGCCAGCAGCGGTAGCGGGGGGGCAACAGATACGCAGTATTTT.